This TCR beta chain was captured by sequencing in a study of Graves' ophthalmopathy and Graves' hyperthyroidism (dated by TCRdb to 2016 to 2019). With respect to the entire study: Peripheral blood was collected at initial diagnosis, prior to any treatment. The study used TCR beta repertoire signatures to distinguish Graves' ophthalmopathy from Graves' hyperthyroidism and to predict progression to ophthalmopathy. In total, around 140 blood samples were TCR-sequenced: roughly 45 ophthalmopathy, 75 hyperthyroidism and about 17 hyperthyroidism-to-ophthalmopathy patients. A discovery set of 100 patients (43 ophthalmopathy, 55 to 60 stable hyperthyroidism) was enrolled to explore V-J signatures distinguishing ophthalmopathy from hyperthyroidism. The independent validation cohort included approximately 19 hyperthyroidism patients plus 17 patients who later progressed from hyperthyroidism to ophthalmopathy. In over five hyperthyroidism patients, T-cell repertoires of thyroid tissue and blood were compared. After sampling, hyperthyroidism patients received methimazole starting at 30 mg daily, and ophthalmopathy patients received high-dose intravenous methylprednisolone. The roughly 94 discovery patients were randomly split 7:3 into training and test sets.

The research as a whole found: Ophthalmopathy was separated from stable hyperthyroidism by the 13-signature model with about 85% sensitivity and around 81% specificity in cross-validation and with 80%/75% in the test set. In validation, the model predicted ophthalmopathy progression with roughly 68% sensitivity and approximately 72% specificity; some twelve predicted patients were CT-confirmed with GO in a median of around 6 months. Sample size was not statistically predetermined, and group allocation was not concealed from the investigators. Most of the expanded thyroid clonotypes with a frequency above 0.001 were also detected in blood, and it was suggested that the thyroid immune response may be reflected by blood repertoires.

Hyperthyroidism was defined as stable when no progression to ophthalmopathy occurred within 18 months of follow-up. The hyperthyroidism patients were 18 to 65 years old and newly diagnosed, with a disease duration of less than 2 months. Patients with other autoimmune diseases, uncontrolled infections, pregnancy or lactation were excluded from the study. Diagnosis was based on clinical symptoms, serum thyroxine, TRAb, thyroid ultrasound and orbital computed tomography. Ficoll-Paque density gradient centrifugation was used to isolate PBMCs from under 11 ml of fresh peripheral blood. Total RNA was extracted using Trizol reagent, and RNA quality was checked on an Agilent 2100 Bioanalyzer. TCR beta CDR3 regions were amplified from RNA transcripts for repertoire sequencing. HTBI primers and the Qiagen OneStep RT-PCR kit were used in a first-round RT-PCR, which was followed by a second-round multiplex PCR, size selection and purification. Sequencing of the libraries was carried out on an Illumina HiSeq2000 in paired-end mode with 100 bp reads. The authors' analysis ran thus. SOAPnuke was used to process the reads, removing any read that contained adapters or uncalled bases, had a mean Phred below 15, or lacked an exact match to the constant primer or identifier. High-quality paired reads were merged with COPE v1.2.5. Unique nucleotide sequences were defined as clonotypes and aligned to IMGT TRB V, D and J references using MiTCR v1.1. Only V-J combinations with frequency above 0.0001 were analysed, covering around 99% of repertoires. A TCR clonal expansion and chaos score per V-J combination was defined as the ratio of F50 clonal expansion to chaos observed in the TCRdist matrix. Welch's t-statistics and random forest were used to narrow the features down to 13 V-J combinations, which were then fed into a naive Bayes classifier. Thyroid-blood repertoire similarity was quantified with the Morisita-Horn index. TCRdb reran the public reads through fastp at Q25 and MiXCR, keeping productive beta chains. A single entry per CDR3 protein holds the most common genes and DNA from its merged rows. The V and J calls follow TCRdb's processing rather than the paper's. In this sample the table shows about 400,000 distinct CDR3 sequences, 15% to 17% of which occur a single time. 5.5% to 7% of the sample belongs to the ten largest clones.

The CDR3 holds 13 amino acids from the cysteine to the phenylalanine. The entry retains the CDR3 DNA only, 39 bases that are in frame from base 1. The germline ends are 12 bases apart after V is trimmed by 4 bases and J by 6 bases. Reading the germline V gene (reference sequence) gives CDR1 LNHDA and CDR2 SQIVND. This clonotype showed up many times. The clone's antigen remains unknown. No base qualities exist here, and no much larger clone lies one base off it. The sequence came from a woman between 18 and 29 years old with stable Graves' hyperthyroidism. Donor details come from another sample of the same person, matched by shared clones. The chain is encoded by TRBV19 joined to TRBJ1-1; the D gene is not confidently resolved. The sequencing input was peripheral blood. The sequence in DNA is TGTGCCAGTAGTACGCGAAGAAGGGCTGAAGCTTTCTTT. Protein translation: CASSTRRRAEAFF.